This TCR beta chain was retrieved from a study of T-cell memory formation after mild COVID-19. V was clipped by 1 base and J by 6 bases, with 16 bases between them. Germline V gene data show CDR1 as SEHNR and CDR2 as FQNEAQ (reference sequence). The CDR3 runs to 15 residues. A single record per CDR3 protein comes from TCRdb applying MiXCR to the 5' RACE reads. Of around 400,000 distinct CDR3 sequences listed, approximately 25% are singletons. The sequence derives from an adult woman who had mild COVID-19 (a few samples of this study predate the infection). Cell type and time point are not known. This rearrangement joins TRBV7-9 to TRBJ2-7; maybe TRBD2 (6 bases). Input material: PBMCs or a T cell subset sorted from them (not recorded which). The CDR3 region is CASSLGSSWEAEQYF. The CDR3 DNA sequence: TGTGCCAGCAGCTTAGGTTCTAGCTGGGAGGCCGAGCAGTACTTC.